This T cell receptor beta chain was captured by sequencing in a study of response to subunit inactivated influenza vaccine. Study findings and constraints: Every seasonal influenza vaccination brings in few new T cells, the authors suggested.

This CDR3 is built from 17 residues. Germline V gene data show CDR1 as SEHNR and CDR2 as FQNEAQ (reference sequence). V gave up 4 bases and J gave up 2 bases, with 20 bases separating them. TCRdb reprocessed the RT-PCR reads via MiXCR and lists one record per CDR3 protein. The data contain 800,000 or so distinct CDR3 sequences, over 20% of them singletons. Regarding this clonotype: Its antigen remains unknown.

The chain employs TRBV7-9 and TRBJ1-2, with D possibly TRBD1 on 5 matching bases. The clonotype comes from a man between 50 and 59 years old who received an inactivated influenza vaccine. The input for sequencing was PBMCs from blood, taken about 5 days after vaccination. The CDR3: CASSSREGGTPNYGYTF. In nucleotides, the CDR3 is TGTGCCAGCAGCTCCAGGGAGGGAGGAACGCCAAACTATGGCTACACCTTC.